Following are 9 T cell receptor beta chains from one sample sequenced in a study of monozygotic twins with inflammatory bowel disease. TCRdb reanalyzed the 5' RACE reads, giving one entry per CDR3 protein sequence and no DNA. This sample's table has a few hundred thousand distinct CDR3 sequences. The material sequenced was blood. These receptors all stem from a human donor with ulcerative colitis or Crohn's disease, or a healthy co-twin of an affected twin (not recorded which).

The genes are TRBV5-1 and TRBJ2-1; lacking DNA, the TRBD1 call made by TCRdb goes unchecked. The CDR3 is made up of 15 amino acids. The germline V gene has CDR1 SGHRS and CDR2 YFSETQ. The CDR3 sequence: CASSLIGGPDNEQFF.

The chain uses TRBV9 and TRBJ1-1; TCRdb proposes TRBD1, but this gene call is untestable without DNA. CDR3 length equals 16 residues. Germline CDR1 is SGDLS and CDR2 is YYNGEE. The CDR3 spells CASSVESNLMRGAAFF.

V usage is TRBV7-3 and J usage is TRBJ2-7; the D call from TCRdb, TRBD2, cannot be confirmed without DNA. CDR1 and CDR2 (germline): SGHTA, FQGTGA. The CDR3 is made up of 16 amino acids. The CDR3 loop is CASSLNPGAGGSEQYF.

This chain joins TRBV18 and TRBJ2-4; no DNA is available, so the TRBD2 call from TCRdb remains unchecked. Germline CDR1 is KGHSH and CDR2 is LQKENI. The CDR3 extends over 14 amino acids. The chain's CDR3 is CASSTQVVGNIQYF.

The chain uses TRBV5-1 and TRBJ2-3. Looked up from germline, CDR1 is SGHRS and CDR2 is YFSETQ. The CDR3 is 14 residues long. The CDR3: CASSLVTSTDTQYF.

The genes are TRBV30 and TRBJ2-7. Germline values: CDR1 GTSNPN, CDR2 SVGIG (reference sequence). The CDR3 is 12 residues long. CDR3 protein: CAWSYRVNEQYF.

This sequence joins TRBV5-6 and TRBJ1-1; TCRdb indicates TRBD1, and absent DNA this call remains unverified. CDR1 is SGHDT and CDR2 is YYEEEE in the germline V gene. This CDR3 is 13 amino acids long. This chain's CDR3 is CASSSTGRTEAFF.

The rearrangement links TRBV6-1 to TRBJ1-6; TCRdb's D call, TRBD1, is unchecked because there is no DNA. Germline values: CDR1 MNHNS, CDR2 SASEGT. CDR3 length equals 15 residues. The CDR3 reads CASTQTDRVNSPLHF.

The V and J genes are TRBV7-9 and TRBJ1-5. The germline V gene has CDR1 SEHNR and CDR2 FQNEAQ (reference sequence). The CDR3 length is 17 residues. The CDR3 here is CASSTTDGPFSNQPQHF.